This record concerns one T cell receptor (beta chain) sequence. The antigen remains unidentified. V lost 0 bases and J lost 5, with 20 bases in between. The CDR3 consists of 18 residues. Germline V gene sequence: CDR1 SGHAT, CDR2 FQNNGV. The data stem from a study of vaccination and CD4 T cells after COVID-19. Cultured CD4+ T cell DNA was sequenced using the Oncomine TCR Beta short-read assay. From the PCR reads, TCRdb called clonotypes with MiXCR, one entry per CDR3 protein. The sample contains 9,500 to 15,000 distinct CDR3 sequences, 61% of which appear only once. The sample's treatment: 10-day PBMC culture with coronavirus spike peptide pools or control peptides (ViraFEST assay).

The TCR originated in a human donor who had recovered from COVID-19. Source material: CD4+ T cells from blood, cultured in vitro. The V call is TRBV11-2, the J call TRBJ1-5; the D is unclear. The CDR3 spells CASSLDVRWMGFHQPQHF. The CDR3 DNA is TGTGCCAGCAGCTTAGACGTTAGATGGATGGGGTTTCATCAGCCCCAGCATTTT.